A single sample is the source of the 25 T cell receptor beta chains below, sequenced in a study of cytomegalovirus exposure and HLA in healthy donors. PCR employed 60 Vbeta and 13 Jbeta primers. TCRdb's table, derived via immunoSEQ multiplex PCR, lists solely in-frame clones and lacks some. The sample contains over 150,000 clones, 80% of which appear only once. Source material: PBMCs. Every receptor here comes from a man younger than 45 in good health and CMV-seropositive.

V is TRBV6-1 and J is TRBJ2-5, with 10 bases matching TRBD2. The CDR3 spans 12 residues. With V trimmed by 5 bases and J by 11 bases, 5 bases remained unmatched. Germline V gene data show CDR1 as MNHNS and CDR2 as SASEGT. The CDR3, as DNA: TGTGCCAGCAGTCTAGCGGGGGCGCGGCAGTACTTC. This gives the protein CASSLAGARQYF.

The chain carries TRBV6-5 and TRBJ2-1; D may be TRBD2 (6 bases). Trimming left V 4 bases short and J 3 bases short, with 13 bases between. CDR3 size: 15 residues. The germline CDR1 and CDR2 sequences are MNHEY and SVGAGI. The CDR3 region is CASSSRDWNYNEQFF. For the CDR3, the DNA is TGTGCCAGCAGTTCCAGGGACTGGAACTACAATGAGCAGTTCTTC.

The rearrangement joins TRBV19 to TRBJ2-6; D call uncertain. This CDR3 contains 14 residues. V lost 5 bases and J 0 bases, leaving 5 bases between the germline ends. Germline CDR1 LNHDA, CDR2 SQIVND (reference sequence). For the CDR3, the DNA is TGTGCCAGTAGTGGGCGCTCTGGGGCCAACGTCCTGACTTTC. Protein sequence: CASSGRSGANVLTF.

V and J are TRBV14 and TRBJ2-3; D ambiguous. Germline V gene sequence: CDR1 SGHDN, CDR2 FVKESK. V lost 0 bases, J lost 2 bases, and 12 bases lay in between. The CDR3 has 16 residues. The CDR3 spells CASSQDMPGPTDTQYF. The DNA for the CDR3 is TGTGCCAGCAGCCAAGATATGCCAGGTCCCACAGATACGCAGTATTTT.

For the CDR3, the DNA is TGCGCCAGCAGCTCAAAACCCGGGACAGGGGTGGCCGGGGAGCAGTACTTC. Its translation is CASSSKPGTGVAGEQYF. The chain combines TRBV5-1 with TRBJ2-7, with 10 bases identical to TRBD1. Germline CDR1 and CDR2: SGHRS and YFSETQ. This CDR3 has 17 residues. V lost 3 bases and J lost 7; bases outside the gene matches: 16.

This clone was observed once. The chain employs TRBV9 and TRBJ2-5, with 9 bases aligning to TRBD2. The closer fit of TRBJ2-7 to the DNA end suggests the J call may be wrong. The CDR3 is made up of 16 amino acids. The V gene's germline CDR1 is SGDLS and CDR2 YYNGEE. The CDR3 region is CASSASSGVSSYEQYF. The CDR3 DNA reads as TGTGCCAGCAGCGCCTCTAGCGGGGTAAGCTCCTACGAGCAGTACTTC.

The chain is built from TRBV28 and TRBJ2-1; 14 bases agree with TRBD2. Germline CDR1 is MDHEN and CDR2 is SYDVKM. The junction had 15 bases not matched to a gene; V was cut back by 0 bases and J by 5 bases. This CDR3 region has 21 residues. The CDR3 DNA reads TGTGCCAGCAGTTTATGGGGACTAGCGGGAGCCAGTGCAGGACAAAACAATGAGCAGTTCTTC. As protein: CASSLWGLAGASAGQNNEQFF.

This chain uses TRBV5-1 with TRBJ1-3; 7 nucleotides agree with TRBD1. CDR1 is SGHRS and CDR2 is YFSETQ in the germline V gene. J gave up 0 bases and V 3 bases, and 3 bases lay outside the gene matches. CDR3 size: 15 residues. The CDR3 nucleotides are TGCGCCAGCAGCTCCAGGGGGGACTCTGGAAACACCATATATTTT. It specifies CASSSRGDSGNTIYF.

The chain has TRBV7-9 and TRBJ2-3, with 10 bases aligning to TRBD2. This CDR3 comprises 17 residues. Germline values: CDR1 SEHNR, CDR2 FQNEAQ (reference sequence). V shed 4 bases and J 0 bases; nucleotides not matched to a gene: 7. CDR3 in amino acids: CASSSTRTSGSTDTQYF. Written as DNA, the CDR3 is TGTGCCAGCAGCTCTACTCGGACTAGCGGTAGCACAGATACGCAGTATTTT.

This chain uses TRBV9 with TRBJ2-3; 8 positions match TRBD2. The CDR3 runs to 15 residues. CDR1 and CDR2 from the germline V gene are SGDLS and YYNGEE. V gave up 3 bases and J gave up 2 bases; unmatched junction bases: 5. This CDR3 is CASSAGTRYTDTQYF. CDR3 sequence (DNA): TGTGCCAGCAGCGCTGGGACTAGATACACAGATACGCAGTATTTT.

This chain links TRBV4-2 with TRBJ1-2; 7 nucleotides align to TRBD1. V lost 3 bases to trimming and J lost 4 bases; unmatched junction nucleotides: 8. This CDR3 has 15 amino acids. Germline V lookup: CDR1 LGHNA, CDR2 YNFKEQ. The CDR3 DNA follows: TGTGCCAGCAGCCATGATAAGAGGGGGCTCTATGGCTACACCTTC. Translation gives CASSHDKRGLYGYTF.

This clone appeared a single time. The chain uses TRBV7-8 and TRBJ2-7; 7 bases agree with TRBD1. The V gene end was trimmed by 1 base and the J gene end by 7 bases; junction bases not matched to a gene: 4. Germline V gene data show CDR1 as SGHVS and CDR2 as FQNEAQ. The CDR3 has 13 amino acids. The CDR3 DNA is TGTGCCAGCAGCTTAGTTTCAGGGGGAGAGCAGTACTTC. Protein sequence: CASSLVSGGEQYF.

The chain recombines TRBV10-3 with TRBJ1-2; D may be TRBD1 (5 bases). The V gene's germline CDR1 is ENHRY and CDR2 SYGVKD. This CDR3 region has 16 residues. V dropped 0 bases and J dropped 4 bases, with 15 bases sitting between them. The CDR3 spells CAISESGGLRVYGYTF. As DNA, the CDR3 is TGTGCCATCAGTGAGTCGGGGGGTCTCAGGGTCTATGGCTACACCTTC.

The table lists this clone with a few counts. This chain uses TRBV6-5 with TRBJ1-1; D is ambiguous. The CDR3 covers 13 residues. Trimming stripped 9 bases from V and 1 base from J, with 12 bases between. The germline gives CDR1 MNHEY, CDR2 SVGAGI. CDR3 sequence (DNA): TGTGCCAGACCCCAGGTGACGAACACTGAAGCTTTCTTT. Its protein product is CARPQVTNTEAFF.

This rearrangement joins TRBV11-3 to TRBJ1-1, with a weak D call TRBD1 (6 bases). This CDR3 region has 14 residues. The germline gives CDR1 SGHNT, CDR2 YENEEA. V lost 5 bases and J lost 2, with 12 bases in between. CDR3 coding DNA: TGTGCCAGCAGCCCTAGACAGGTTAACACTGAAGCTTTCTTT. As protein: CASSPRQVNTEAFF.

The chain is built from TRBV5-1 and TRBJ2-1, with 14 nucleotides matching TRBD2. This CDR3 is 19 amino acids long. V gave up 3 bases and J gave up 0 bases; unmatched junction bases: 8. The V gene's germline CDR1 is SGHRS and CDR2 YFSETQ. CDR3 DNA sequence: TGCGCCAGCAGCTCATGGACTAGCGGGAGGTATAGCTCCTACAATGAGCAGTTCTTC. Amino acids: CASSSWTSGRYSSYNEQFF.

The gene calls are TRBV11-3 and TRBJ1-3, with TRBD1 identical over 10 bases. Germline values: CDR1 SGHNT, CDR2 YENEEA. J gave up 8 bases and V 5 bases, and 6 bases lay outside the gene matches. This CDR3 is built from 14 residues. The DNA for the CDR3 is TGTGCCAGCAGCCAGGGGACAGGGGAGGACACCATATATTTT. Its translation: CASSQGTGEDTIYF.

The chain is built from TRBV27 and TRBJ2-3; TRBD1 might be the D (5 bases). From germline, CDR1 is MNHEY and CDR2 SMNVEV (reference sequence). The CDR3 has 16 residues. Trimming pared 5 bases from V and 6 bases from J, leaving 21 bases between. The CDR3 sequence is CASSRKLPSRADTQYF. The CDR3 DNA is TGTGCCAGCAGTAGGAAATTACCCAGCAGGGCGGATACGCAGTATTTT.

The chain uses TRBV27 and TRBJ1-1; 8 positions match TRBD1. V dropped 7 bases and J dropped 0; count of bases not matched to a gene: 4. The CDR3 runs to 14 residues. Germline V gene sequence: CDR1 MNHEY, CDR2 SMNVEV (reference sequence). In DNA, the CDR3 is TGTGCCAGCAACAGACAGGGGATGAACACTGAAGCTTTCTTT. Protein sequence: CASNRQGMNTEAFF.

This sequence joins TRBV7-9 and TRBJ2-1; D is unresolved. This CDR3 is built from 16 residues. Germline V gene lookup returns CDR1 SEHNR and CDR2 FQNEAQ (reference sequence). The V end lost 1 base, the J end lost 0 bases, and 10 bases lay between the germline ends. In DNA, the CDR3 is TGTGCCAGCAGCTTAGAGGTGCGGCCCTCCTACAATGAGCAGTTCTTC. Translating gives CASSLEVRPSYNEQFF.

This sequence joins TRBV28 and TRBJ1-5, with 11 bases fitting TRBD1. The germline CDR1 and CDR2 sequences are MDHEN and SYDVKM. The CDR3 runs 15 residues. V shed 2 bases and J 5 bases; nucleotides not matched to a gene: 2. DNA of the CDR3: TGTGCCAGCAGTTTAGGACAGGGGGCTTATCAGCCCCAGCATTTT. Its protein is CASSLGQGAYQPQHF.

The genes are TRBV29-1 and TRBJ2-2, with D perhaps TRBD2 (5 bases). The CDR3 runs to 13 residues. Trimming removed 4 bases at V and 2 bases at J, with 8 bases between. The V gene's germline CDR1 is SQVTM and CDR2 ANQGSEA. CDR3: CSVVTGNTGELFF. The DNA of the CDR3 is TGCAGCGTTGTGACGGGAAACACCGGGGAGCTGTTTTTT.

The chain links TRBV19 to TRBJ1-1; the D gene is possibly TRBD1 (5 bases). V was shortened by 6 bases and J by 5 bases, with 13 bases between the two germline ends. The CDR3 spans 13 residues. Per the germline V gene, CDR1 is LNHDA and CDR2 is SQIVND (reference sequence). CDR3 loop: CASRGPRETEAFF. The CDR3 bases are TGTGCCAGTAGAGGTCCCAGGGAAACTGAAGCTTTCTTT.

The DNA of the CDR3 is TGCGCCAGCAGTTCCCTAAAACAGGGGCCCTACGAGCAGTACTTC. The encoded protein is CASSSLKQGPYEQYF. V usage is TRBV10-1 and J usage is TRBJ2-7, with TRBD1 identical over 7 bases. Germline CDR1 and CDR2: WNHNN and SYGVQD (reference sequence). The CDR3 covers 15 residues. V gave up 5 bases and J gave up 2 bases; unmatched junction bases: 9.

The gene calls are TRBV30 and TRBJ1-6; D unresolved. V was trimmed by 7 bases and J by 7 bases, leaving 14 bases between them. Germline CDR1 and CDR2: GTSNPN and SVGIG (reference sequence). CDR3 length equals 13 residues. The CDR3 DNA reads TGTGCCTTCGGTCCCCGGCGGAATTCACCCCTCCACTTT. It codes for CAFGPRRNSPLHF. The variable domain in full, completed from reference TRBV30 and TRBJ1-6, reads SQTIHQWPATLVQPVGSPLSLECTVEGTSNPNLYWYRQAAGRGLQLLFYSVGIGQISSEVPQNLSASRPQDRQFILSSKKLLLSDSGFYLCAFGPRRNSPLHFGNGTRLTVT.